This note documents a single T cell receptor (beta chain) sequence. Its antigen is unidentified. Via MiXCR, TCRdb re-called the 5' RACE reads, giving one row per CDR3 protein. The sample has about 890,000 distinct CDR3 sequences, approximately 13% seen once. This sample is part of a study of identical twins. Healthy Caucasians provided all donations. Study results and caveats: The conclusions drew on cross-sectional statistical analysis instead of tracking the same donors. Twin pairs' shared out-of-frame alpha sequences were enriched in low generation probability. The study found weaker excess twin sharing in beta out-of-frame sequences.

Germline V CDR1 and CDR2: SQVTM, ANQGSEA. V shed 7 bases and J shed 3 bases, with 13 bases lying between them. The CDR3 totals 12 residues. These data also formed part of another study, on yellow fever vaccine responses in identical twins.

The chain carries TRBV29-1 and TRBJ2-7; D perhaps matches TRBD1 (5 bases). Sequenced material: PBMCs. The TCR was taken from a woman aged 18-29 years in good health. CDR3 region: CSGLDRGYEQYF. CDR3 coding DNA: TGCAGCGGGCTTGACAGAGGCTACGAGCAGTACTTC.